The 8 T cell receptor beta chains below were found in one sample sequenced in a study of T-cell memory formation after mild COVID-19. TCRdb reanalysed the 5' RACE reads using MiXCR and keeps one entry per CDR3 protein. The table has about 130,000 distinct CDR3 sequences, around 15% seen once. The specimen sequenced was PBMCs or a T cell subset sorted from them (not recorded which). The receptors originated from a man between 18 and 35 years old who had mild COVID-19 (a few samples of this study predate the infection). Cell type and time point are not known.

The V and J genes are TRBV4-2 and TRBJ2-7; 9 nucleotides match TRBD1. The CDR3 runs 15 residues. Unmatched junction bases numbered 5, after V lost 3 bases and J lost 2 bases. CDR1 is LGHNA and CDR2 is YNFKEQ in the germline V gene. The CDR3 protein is CASSQTGTGTYEQYF. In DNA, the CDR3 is TGTGCCAGCAGCCAGACCGGGACAGGGACCTACGAGCAGTACTTC.

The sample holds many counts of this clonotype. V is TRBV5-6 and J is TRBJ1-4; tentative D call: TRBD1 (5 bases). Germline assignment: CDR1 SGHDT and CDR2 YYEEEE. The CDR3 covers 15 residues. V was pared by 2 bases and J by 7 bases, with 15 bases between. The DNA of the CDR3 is TGTGCCAGCAGCTTCTTATCCAGGGACGGTGAAAAACTGTTTTTT. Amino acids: CASSFLSRDGEKLFF.

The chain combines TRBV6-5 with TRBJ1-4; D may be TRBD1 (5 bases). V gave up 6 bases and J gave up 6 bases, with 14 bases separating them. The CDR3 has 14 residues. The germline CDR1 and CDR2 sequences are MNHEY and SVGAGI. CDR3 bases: TGTGCCAGCAGGACCCGGGGGTGGGATGAAAAACTGTTTTTT. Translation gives CASRTRGWDEKLFF.

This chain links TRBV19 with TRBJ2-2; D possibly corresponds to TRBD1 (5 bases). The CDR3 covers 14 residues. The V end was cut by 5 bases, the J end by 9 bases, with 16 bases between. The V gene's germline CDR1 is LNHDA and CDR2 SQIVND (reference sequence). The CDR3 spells CASSSGSLPWELFF. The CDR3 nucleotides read TGTGCCAGTAGTTCAGGGTCCTTACCCTGGGAGCTGTTTTTT.

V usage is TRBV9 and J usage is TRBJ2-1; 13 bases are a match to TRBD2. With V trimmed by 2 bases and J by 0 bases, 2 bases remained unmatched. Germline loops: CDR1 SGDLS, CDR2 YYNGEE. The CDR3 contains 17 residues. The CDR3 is CASSVGTSGVSYNEQFF. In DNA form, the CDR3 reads TGTGCCAGCAGCGTCGGGACTAGCGGGGTCTCCTACAATGAGCAGTTCTTC.

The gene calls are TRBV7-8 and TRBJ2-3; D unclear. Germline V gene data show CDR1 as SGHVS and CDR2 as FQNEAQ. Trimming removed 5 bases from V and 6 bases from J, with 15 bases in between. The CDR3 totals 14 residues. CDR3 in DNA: TGTGCCAGCAGCCCCTATATTCGGGTCGATACGCAGTATTTT. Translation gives CASSPYIRVDTQYF.

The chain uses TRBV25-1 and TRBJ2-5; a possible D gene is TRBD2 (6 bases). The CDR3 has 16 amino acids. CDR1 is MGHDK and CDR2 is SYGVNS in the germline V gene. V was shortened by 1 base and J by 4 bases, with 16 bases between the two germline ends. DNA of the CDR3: TGTGCCAGCAGTGAATTGTCGGCGGGGCTGCCAGAGACCCAGTACTTC. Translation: CASSELSAGLPETQYF.

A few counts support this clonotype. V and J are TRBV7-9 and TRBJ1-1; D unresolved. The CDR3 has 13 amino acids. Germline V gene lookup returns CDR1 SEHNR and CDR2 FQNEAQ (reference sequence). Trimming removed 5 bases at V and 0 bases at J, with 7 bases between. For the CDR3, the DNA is TGTGCCAGCAGCGACCAAGTGAACACTGAAGCTTTCTTT. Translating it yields CASSDQVNTEAFF.